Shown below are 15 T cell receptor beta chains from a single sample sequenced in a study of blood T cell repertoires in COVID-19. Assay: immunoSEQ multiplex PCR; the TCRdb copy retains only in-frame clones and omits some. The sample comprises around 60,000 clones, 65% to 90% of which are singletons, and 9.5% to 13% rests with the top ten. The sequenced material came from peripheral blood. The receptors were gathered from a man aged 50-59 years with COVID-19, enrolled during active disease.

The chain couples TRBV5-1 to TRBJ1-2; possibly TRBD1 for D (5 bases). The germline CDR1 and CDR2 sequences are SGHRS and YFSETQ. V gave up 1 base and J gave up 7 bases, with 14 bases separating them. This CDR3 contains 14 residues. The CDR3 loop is CASSLQGEGSGYTF. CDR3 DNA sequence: TGCGCCAGCAGCTTGCAAGGGGAGGGATCTGGCTACACCTTC.

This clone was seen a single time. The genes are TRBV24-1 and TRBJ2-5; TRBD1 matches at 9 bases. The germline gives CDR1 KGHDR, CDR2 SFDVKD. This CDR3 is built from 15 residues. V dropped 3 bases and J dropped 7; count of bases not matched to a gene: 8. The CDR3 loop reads CATSDKGTGQATQYF. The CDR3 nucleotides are TGTGCCACCAGTGATAAAGGGACAGGGCAGGCGACCCAGTACTTC.

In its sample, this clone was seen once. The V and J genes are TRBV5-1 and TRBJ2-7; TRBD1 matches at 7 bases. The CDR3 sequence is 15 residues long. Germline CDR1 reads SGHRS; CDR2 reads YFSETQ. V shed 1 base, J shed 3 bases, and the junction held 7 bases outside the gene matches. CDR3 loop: CASSLTGEINYEQYF. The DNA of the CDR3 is TGCGCCAGCAGCTTGACAGGGGAAATAAACTACGAGCAGTACTTC.

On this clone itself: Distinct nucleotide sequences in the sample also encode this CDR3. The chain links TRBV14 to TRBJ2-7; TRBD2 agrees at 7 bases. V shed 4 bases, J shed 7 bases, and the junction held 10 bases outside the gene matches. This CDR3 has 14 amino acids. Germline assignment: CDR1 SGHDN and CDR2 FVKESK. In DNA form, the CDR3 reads TGTGCCAGCAGCCCCCTTGGGGGGGGGATGGAGCAGTACTTC. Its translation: CASSPLGGGMEQYF. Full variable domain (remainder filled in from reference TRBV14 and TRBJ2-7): EAGVTQFPSHSVIEKGQTVTLRCDPISGHDNLYWYRRVMGKEIKFLLHFVKESKQDESGMPNNRFLAERTGGTYSTLKVQPAELEDSGVYFCASSPLGGGMEQYFGPGTRLTVT.

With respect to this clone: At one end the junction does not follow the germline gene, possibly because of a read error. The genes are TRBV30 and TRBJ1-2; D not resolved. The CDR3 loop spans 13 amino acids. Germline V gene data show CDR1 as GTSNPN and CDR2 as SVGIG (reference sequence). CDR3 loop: CAWSAGISYGCTF. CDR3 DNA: TGTGCCTGGAGTGCCGGGATCTCCTATGGCTGCACCTTC.

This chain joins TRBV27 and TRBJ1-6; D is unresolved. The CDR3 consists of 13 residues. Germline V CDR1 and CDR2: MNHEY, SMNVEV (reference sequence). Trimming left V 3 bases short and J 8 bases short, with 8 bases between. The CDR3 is CASSFLKDSPLHF. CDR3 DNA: TGTGCCAGCAGTTTCCTAAAAGATTCACCCCTCCACTTT.

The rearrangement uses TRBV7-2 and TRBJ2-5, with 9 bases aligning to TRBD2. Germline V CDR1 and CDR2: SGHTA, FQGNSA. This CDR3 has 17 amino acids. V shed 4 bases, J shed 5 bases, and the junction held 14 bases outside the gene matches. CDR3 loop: CASSSIYSGRWRETQYF. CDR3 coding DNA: TGTGCCAGCAGCTCGATTTACAGCGGGAGGTGGCGGGAGACCCAGTACTTC.

The CDR3 loop is CAWSGTGGPYNSPLHF. The CDR3 bases are TGTGCCTGGAGCGGAACAGGGGGCCCTTATAATTCACCCCTCCACTTT. V and J are TRBV30 and TRBJ1-6; TRBD1 matches at 9 bases. The ends lost 3 bases at V and 4 bases at J; junction bases unmatched: 7. This CDR3 has 16 residues. The germline CDR1 and CDR2 sequences are GTSNPN and SVGIG (reference sequence).

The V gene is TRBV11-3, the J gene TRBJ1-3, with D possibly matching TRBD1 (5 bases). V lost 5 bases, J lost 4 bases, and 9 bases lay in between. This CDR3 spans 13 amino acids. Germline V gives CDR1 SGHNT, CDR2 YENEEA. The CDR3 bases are TGTGCCAGCAGCCCAGGGTCAGGAAACACCATATATTTT. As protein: CASSPGSGNTIYF.

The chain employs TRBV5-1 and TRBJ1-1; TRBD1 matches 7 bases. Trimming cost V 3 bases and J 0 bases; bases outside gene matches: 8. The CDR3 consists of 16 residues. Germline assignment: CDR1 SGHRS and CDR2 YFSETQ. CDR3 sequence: CASSYDRVGMNTEAFF. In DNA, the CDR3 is TGCGCCAGCAGCTACGACAGGGTGGGGATGAACACTGAAGCTTTCTTT.

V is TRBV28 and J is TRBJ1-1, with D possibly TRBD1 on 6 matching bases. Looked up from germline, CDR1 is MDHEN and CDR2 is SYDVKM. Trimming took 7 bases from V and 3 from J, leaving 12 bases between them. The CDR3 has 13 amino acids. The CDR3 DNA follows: TGTGCCAGCACAACAGGGATTCACACTGAAGCTTTCTTT. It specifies CASTTGIHTEAFF.

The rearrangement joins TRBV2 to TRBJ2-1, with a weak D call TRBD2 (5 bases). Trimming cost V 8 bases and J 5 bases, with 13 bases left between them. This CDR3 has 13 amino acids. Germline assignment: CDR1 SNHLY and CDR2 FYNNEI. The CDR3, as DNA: TGTGCCAGCCACCCCGGGAACCACAATGAGCAGTTCTTC. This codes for CASHPGNHNEQFF.

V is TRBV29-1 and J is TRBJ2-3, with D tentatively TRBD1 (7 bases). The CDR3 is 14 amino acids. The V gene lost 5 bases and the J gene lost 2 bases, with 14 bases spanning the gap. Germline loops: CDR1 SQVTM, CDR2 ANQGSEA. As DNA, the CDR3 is TGCAGCGTTTTCACAGGGGACTCCACAGATACGCAGTATTTT. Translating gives CSVFTGDSTDTQYF.

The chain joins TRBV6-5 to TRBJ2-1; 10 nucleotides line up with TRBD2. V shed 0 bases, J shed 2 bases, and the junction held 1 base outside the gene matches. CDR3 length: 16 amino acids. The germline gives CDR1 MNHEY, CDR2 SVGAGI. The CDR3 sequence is CASSYSLAGPYNEQFF. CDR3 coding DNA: TGTGCCAGCAGTTACTCACTAGCGGGACCCTACAATGAGCAGTTCTTC.

The CDR3 nucleotides read TGCAGCGTTGTGACAGGGCTAGCCAAAAACATTCAGTACTTC. As protein: CSVVTGLAKNIQYF. This rearrangement joins TRBV29-1 to TRBJ2-4; 7 bases map to TRBD1. Trimming cost V 4 bases and J 0 bases; bases outside gene matches: 3. From germline, CDR1 is SQVTM and CDR2 ANQGSEA. This CDR3 region has 14 residues.